The entry that follows covers one T cell receptor beta chain sequence. Per the germline V gene, CDR1 is SGHTA and CDR2 is FQGNSA. The ends lost 5 bases at V and 6 bases at J; junction bases unmatched: 7. This CDR3 contains 14 residues. This record comes from a study of T cell changes during pregnancy in multiple sclerosis. The table came from immunoSEQ multiplex PCR; TCRdb's copy has only in-frame clones and leaves some out. This table holds around 57,000 clones, around 91% found once. The material sequenced was peripheral blood, taken in the third trimester of pregnancy. This receptor was obtained from a female donor in good health, enrolled as a control in a pregnancy study. The V call is TRBV7-2, the J call TRBJ2-7; 10 bases are a match to TRBD1. CDR3 bases: TGTGCCAGCAGCGCCGGGACAGGGGCGGGCGAGCAGTACTTC. Its protein product is CASSAGTGAGEQYF.